This T cell receptor (beta chain) appears in the sequencing data of a study of T cells in women clearing cervical HPV infection. Broader study findings: T-cell numbers per sample were unknown and may explain richness differences. CIN3+ cases had significantly higher TCR richness than controls; evenness did not differ.

With regard to this clone: What it binds is not known. The read comes to an end 3 residues before the CDR3 does, leaving the germline J gene to fill in the end.

Genomic DNA, averaging about 1,200 ng per sample, yielded TCR beta CDR3 via immunoSEQ. Produced via immunoSEQ multiplex PCR; TCRdb's table is partial and in-frame only. This sample contains about 14,000 clones. Germline CDR1 is SGHVS and CDR2 is FQNEAQ. The CDR3 runs to 14 residues. Sequenced input: blood buffy coat. The receptor comes from a woman between 18 and 70 years old with a cervical HPV16 infection that either progressed to CIN3+ or cleared (not recorded which). The gene calls are TRBV7-8 and TRBJ2-3, with D maybe TRBD2 (5 bases). The covered CDR3 bases are TGTGCCAGCAGCTTGCGGGCCGTAGGTGAGACG. Translation gives CASSLRAVGET. The whole CDR3 protein is CASSLRAVGETQYF.